This T cell receptor beta chain was recorded in a study of Graves' ophthalmopathy and Graves' hyperthyroidism. Overall study: Stable hyperthyroidism meant no progression to ophthalmopathy within 18 months of follow-up.

As the template, RNA transcripts were used to amplify TCR beta CDR3 regions. Following a first-round RT-PCR that used HTBI primers, a second-round multiplex PCR was carried out. TCRdb independently ran MiXCR on the multiplex PCR reads; one entry per CDR3 protein. Here the sample spans roughly 600,000 distinct CDR3 sequences, approximately 35% being singletons. V was trimmed by 6 bases and J by 3 bases, leaving 24 bases between them. CDR3 length: 16 amino acids. From germline, CDR1 is SQVTM and CDR2 ANQGSEA. This clonotype was seen ten or more times. This receptor was taken from an adult man with Graves' hyperthyroidism. Sample: peripheral blood or thyroid tissue (not recorded which). The genes are TRBV29-1 and TRBJ2-7; weak D call: TRBD1 (8 bases). The DNA for the CDR3 is TGCAGCGTCGGACAGGGTATGGAAGGGGAGGGCTACGAGCAGTACTTC. It specifies CSVGQGMEGEGYEQYF.